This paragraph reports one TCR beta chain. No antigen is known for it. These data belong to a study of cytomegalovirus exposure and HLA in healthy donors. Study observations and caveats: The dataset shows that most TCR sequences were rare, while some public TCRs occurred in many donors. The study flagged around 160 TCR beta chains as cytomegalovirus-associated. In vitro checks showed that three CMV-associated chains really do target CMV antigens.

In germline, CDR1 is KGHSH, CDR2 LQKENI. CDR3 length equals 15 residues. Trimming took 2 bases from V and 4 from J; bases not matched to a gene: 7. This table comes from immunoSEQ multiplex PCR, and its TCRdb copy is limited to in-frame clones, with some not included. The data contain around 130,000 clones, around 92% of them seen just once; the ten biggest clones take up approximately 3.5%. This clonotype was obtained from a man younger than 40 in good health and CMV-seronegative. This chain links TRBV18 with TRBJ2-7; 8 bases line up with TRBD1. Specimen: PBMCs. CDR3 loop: CASSPGTGDPYEQYF. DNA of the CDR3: TGTGCCAGCTCACCAGGGACAGGAGATCCTTACGAGCAGTACTTC.